The clone carrying this T cell receptor (beta chain) appeared a single time. Its matching antigen is unknown. This entry belongs to a study of OX40 agonist ivuxolimab in advanced cancers. Regarding the study as a whole: Expanded clones tended on average to be more numerous among CD8+ T cells than CD4+. At 0.1 to 3.0 mg/kg, clonal expansion of CD4+ and CD8+ blood T cells had occurred by week 6.

Profiling relied on immunoSEQ multiplex PCR, and the TCRdb table lists in-frame clones only, not all of them. This table has about 40,000 clones, around 87% appearing once. The CDR3 is made up of 15 amino acids. Germline CDR1 MNHNS, CDR2 SASEGT. V was trimmed by 4 bases and J by 4 bases, leaving 13 bases between them. This sequence was found in an adult with an advanced solid tumor such as melanoma, head and neck, liver or kidney cancer. The rearrangement joins TRBV6-1 to TRBJ2-2; D possibly uses TRBD1 or TRBD2 (6 bases each). The specimen was CD4+ or CD8+ T cells sorted from blood, collected in a trial of the OX40 agonist ivuxolimab. The CDR3 loop is CASSVGGAITGELFF. The CDR3, as DNA: TGTGCCAGCAGTGTGGGGGGCGCCATCACCGGGGAGCTGTTTTTT.